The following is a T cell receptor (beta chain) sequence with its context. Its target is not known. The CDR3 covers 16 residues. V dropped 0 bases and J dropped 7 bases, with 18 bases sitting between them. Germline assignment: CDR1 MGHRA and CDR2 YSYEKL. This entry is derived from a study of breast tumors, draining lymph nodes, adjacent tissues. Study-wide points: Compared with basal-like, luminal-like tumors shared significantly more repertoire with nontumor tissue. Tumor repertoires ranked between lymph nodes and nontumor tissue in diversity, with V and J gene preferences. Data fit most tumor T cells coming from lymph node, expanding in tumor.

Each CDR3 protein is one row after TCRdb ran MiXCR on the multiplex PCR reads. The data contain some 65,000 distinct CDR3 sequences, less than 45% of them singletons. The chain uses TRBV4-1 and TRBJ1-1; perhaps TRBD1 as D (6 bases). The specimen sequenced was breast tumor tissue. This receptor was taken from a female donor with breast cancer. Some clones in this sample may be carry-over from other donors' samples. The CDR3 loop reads CASSQDPAGERSEAFF. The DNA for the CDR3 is TGCGCCAGCAGCCAAGATCCCGCAGGGGAGAGGAGTGAAGCTTTCTTT.